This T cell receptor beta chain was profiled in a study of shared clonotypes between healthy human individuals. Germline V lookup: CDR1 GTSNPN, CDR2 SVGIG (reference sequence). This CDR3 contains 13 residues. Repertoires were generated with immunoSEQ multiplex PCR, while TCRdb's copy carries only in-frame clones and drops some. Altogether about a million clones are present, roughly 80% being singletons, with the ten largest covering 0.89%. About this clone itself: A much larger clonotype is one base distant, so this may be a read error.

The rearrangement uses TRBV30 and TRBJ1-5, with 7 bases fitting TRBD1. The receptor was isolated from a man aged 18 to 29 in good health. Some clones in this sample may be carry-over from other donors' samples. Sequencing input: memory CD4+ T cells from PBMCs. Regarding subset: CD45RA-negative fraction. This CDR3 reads CAWSVGGKQPQHF. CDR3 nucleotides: TGTGCCTGGAGTGTAGGGGGCAAGCAGCCCCAGCATTTT.